This T cell receptor beta chain was identified in a study of T-cell reconstitution after alpha-beta-depleted transplantation in children. The germline gives CDR1 SQVTM, CDR2 ANQGSEA. This CDR3 comprises 13 residues. Trimming took 5 bases from V and 0 from J, leaving 11 bases between them. Unique molecular identifiers featured in how the TCRbeta library was prepared. TCRdb re-called the PCR reads through MiXCR, storing one row per CDR3 protein. Of 150,000 to 250,000 distinct CDR3 sequences in the sample, more than 12% were seen once. This clonotype was recorded at least ten times. This TCR was sampled from a human donor who donated a stem cell graft to a child with acute lymphoblastic leukemia. The chain employs TRBV29-1 and TRBJ2-7; the D gene is possibly TRBD2 (6 bases). The sample consisted of PBMCs from the stem cell graft donor, taken from the stem cell graft. This CDR3 reads CSVSGTDSYEQYF. The CDR3 nucleotides read TGCAGCGTTTCCGGGACTGACTCCTACGAGCAGTACTTC.